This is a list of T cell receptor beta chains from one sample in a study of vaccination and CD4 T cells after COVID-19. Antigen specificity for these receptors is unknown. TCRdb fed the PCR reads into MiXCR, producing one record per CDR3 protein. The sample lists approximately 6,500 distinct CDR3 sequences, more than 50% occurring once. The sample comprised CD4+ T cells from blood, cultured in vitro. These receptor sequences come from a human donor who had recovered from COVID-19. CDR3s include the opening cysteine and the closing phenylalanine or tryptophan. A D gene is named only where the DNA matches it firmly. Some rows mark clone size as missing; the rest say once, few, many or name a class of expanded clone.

TGTGCCAGCAGTTACCTTAGCGGGAGGGCCGAGGAGACCCAGTACTTC,CASSYLSGRAEETQYF,NA,TRBV12-3/TRBV12-4,TRBD2,TRBJ2-5
TGTGCCAGCAGTTCCCACAGGGGCGGTATAGGCAATCAGCCCCAGCATTTT,CASSSHRGGIGNQPQHF,NA,TRBV27,TRBD1,TRBJ1-5
TGTGCCAGCAGTCAAAGGGGACAGGGGCCTTACACCTTC,CASSQRGQGPYTF,NA,TRBV6-2/TRBV6-3,TRBD1,TRBJ1-2
TGTGCCAGCAGCTACACTAGCGGGGACTCCTACGAGCAGTACTTC,CASSYTSGDSYEQYF,few,TRBV7-2,TRBD2,TRBJ2-7
TGCAGTGCTAGGGGGAGGACTAGTGAGTGGGGGGAGCTGTTTTTT,CSARGRTSEWGELFF,NA,TRBV20-1,TRBD2,TRBJ2-2
TGTGCCAGCAGCGTAGGGACAGGGAATCAAGAGACCCAGTACTTC,CASSVGTGNQETQYF,NA,TRBV9,TRBD1,TRBJ2-5
TGTGCCAGTAGAGAGAACCGGGACACCGGCCCGCAGTATTTT,CASRENRDTGPQYF,few,TRBV19,NA,TRBJ2-3
TGTGCCAGCAGCTTAGCCGGGGGACGAAATGAAGCTTTCTTT,CASSLAGGRNEAFF,NA,TRBV11-2,NA,TRBJ1-1
TGTGCCAGCAGCGAAGGGAGGAACACCGGGGAGCTGTTTTTT,CASSEGRNTGELFF,NA,TRBV7-9,NA,TRBJ2-2
TGTGCCAGCAGGCTAGACCAGGGGTACACTGAAGCTTTCTTT,CASRLDQGYTEAFF,medium-sized,TRBV2,NA,TRBJ1-1
TGTGCCAGCAGTCCCCCGGGGGCGAGCACAGATACGCAGTATTTT,CASSPPGASTDTQYF,NA,TRBV28,NA,TRBJ2-3
TGCAGCTGGGAGGCTAGCGGGAGGAGCTCCTACAATGAGCAGTTCTTC,CSWEASGRSSYNEQFF,NA,TRBV20-1,TRBD2,TRBJ2-1
TGTGCCAGCAGCTTGGTGAGCGGGGACGGCACAGATACGCAGTATTTT,CASSLVSGDGTDTQYF,NA,TRBV5-6,TRBD2,TRBJ2-3
TGTGCCATCAGTGAGTCACAGGGTGCGCCAAAAACTAACTATGGCTACACCTTC,CAISESQGAPKTNYGYTF,NA,TRBV10-3,NA,TRBJ1-2
TGTGCCAGCAGCTTAGGGACACCACTCAATTCACCCCTCCACTTT,CASSLGTPLNSPLHF,NA,TRBV7-2,NA,TRBJ1-6
TGTGCCAGCAGCTTTGAGGGGGGCCCCGAGTGGACCCAGTACTTC,CASSFEGGPEWTQYF,NA,TRBV11-2,NA,TRBJ2-5
TGTGCCAGCAGTTACTCCAAGCCATCCGGAGGGCGGGGTGAGCAGTTCTTC,CASSYSKPSGGRGEQFF,NA,TRBV6-5,NA,TRBJ2-1
TGTGCCAGTAGCCCAGGGAGAACTGAAGCTTTCTTT,CASSPGRTEAFF,NA,TRBV19,NA,TRBJ1-1
TGTGCCAGCAGTTTTTATTTGGAAAACACTGAAGCTTTCTTT,CASSFYLENTEAFF,NA,TRBV28,NA,TRBJ1-1
TGTGCCAGCAGCGAAAACAGGGTCGTAGACACCGGGGAGCTGTTTTTT,CASSENRVVDTGELFF,NA,TRBV7-3,NA,TRBJ2-2
TGTGCCAGCTCACCAGTGCGAACGAGCACAGATACGCAGTATTTT,CASSPVRTSTDTQYF,NA,TRBV18,NA,TRBJ2-3
TGCGCCAGCAGCCAAGATTGGGACACCGGGGAGCTGTTTTTT,CASSQDWDTGELFF,NA,TRBV4-3,NA,TRBJ2-2
TGTGCCACCTTATACAGGGATCAGCCCCAGCATTTT,CATLYRDQPQHF,NA,TRBV15,NA,TRBJ1-5
TGTGCCATCAGTTTAATTGGGGGGGGGACCACAGATACGCAGTATTTT,CAISLIGGGTTDTQYF,NA,TRBV10-3,TRBD2,TRBJ2-3
TGTGCCAGCAGCCCCGACGGTCTAAACACCGGGGAGCTGTTTTTT,CASSPDGLNTGELFF,NA,TRBV7-2,NA,TRBJ2-2
TGTGCCACCAGTCGAGGGGGGGCAAGCGCCCAAGAGACCCAGTACTTC,CATSRGGASAQETQYF,few,TRBV24-1,NA,TRBJ2-5
TGCGCCAGCACCTCCCCCTCGTGGGGAGCGAACACCGGGGAGCTGTTTTTT,CASTSPSWGANTGELFF,NA,TRBV5-1,NA,TRBJ2-2
TGTGCCAGCAGCCGGGACAGGGGGCTGGAAGGCGGGGAGCAGTACTTC,CASSRDRGLEGGEQYF,NA,TRBV6-1,TRBD1,TRBJ2-7
TGCGCCAGCAAAGTGGGAAGGGACTCGAATTCACCCCTCCACTTT,CASKVGRDSNSPLHF,few,TRBV5-1,NA,TRBJ1-6
TGCAGTGCCCAAGTAGGCGGGAGCGGGCGCGATGAGCAGTTCTTC,CSAQVGGSGRDEQFF,few,TRBV20-1,TRBD2,TRBJ2-1
TGCAGTGCTAGAGAGGCTTGGCCTAGCACAGATACGCAGTATTTT,CSAREAWPSTDTQYF,few,TRBV20-1,NA,TRBJ2-3
TGTGCCATCAGTAGCGGGGAGGAAGATACGCAGTATTTT,CAISSGEEDTQYF,once,TRBV10-3,TRBD2,TRBJ2-3
TGTGCCAGCAGGATTAAGGGGGGCGAGGCTCAGCCCCAGCATTTT,CASRIKGGEAQPQHF,few,TRBV27,NA,TRBJ1-5
TGTGCCAGCAGCCCCGGGGGAGGGTCCTACGAGCAGTACTTC,CASSPGGGSYEQYF,few,TRBV7-2,TRBD2,TRBJ2-7
TGCAGTGCTGGAGTGGAGGGGCCTAAAGAGACCCAGTACTTC,CSAGVEGPKETQYF,NA,TRBV20-1,NA,TRBJ2-5
TGTGCCAGCAGTTTAACCTCGCGCTCCCAAGAGACCCAGTACTTC,CASSLTSRSQETQYF,NA,TRBV12-3/TRBV12-4,NA,TRBJ2-5
TGTGCCAGCAGTTTGGGCCCCTTAAACTCTGGGGCCAACGTCCTGACTTTC,CASSLGPLNSGANVLTF,few,TRBV27,NA,TRBJ2-6
TGTGCCTGGAGTCTCAGGGGTCCCGAGCAGTACTTC,CAWSLRGPEQYF,NA,TRBV30,NA,TRBJ2-7
TGTGCCATCATCGAAGGACCCAGGGGGACTGAAGCTTTCTTT,CAIIEGPRGTEAFF,NA,TRBV10-3,TRBD1,TRBJ1-1
TGTGCCAGCAGCTTAGGGGGAACTGGGGCCAACGTCCTGACTTTC,CASSLGGTGANVLTF,NA,TRBV7-3,NA,TRBJ2-6
TGTGCCAGCTCCCGGAGCGGGACCTCCTACAATGAGCAGTTCTTC,CASSRSGTSYNEQFF,NA,TRBV7-2,TRBD2,TRBJ2-1
TGCAGTGCTAGCTCAAGATACAGCTCCTACGAGCAGTACTTC,CSASSRYSSYEQYF,few,TRBV20-1,NA,TRBJ2-7
TGTGCCAGCAGCTTGCAGGGGAGTTCACCCCTCCACTTT,CASSLQGSSPLHF,NA,TRBV5-4,NA,TRBJ1-6
TGCAGTGCCACCTTGGGGCGGAGAACCGGGGAGCTGTTTTTT,CSATLGRRTGELFF,few,TRBV20-1,NA,TRBJ2-2
TGCAGTGCTTCTAAGCGGATCACCGGGGAGCTGTTTTTT,CSASKRITGELFF,NA,TRBV20-1,NA,TRBJ2-2
TGTGCCAGCAGCTTAGGCGGGACGGTTTACAATGAGCAGTTCTTC,CASSLGGTVYNEQFF,NA,TRBV7-3,NA,TRBJ2-1
TGTGCCAGCGGGGGGTTTGTCGGGGAGCTGTTTTTT,CASGGFVGELFF,NA,TRBV19,TRBD2,TRBJ2-2
TGTGCCCGGAGTGCTATTCGGGCGGGGAGAGGAATTTCACCCCTCCACTTT,CARSAIRAGRGISPLHF,NA,TRBV30,NA,TRBJ1-6
TGTGCCAGCAGCATCGGGACTAAAAGCACAGATACGCAGTATTTT,CASSIGTKSTDTQYF,few,TRBV7-2,TRBD2,TRBJ2-3
TGTGCCAGCAGTCCCCGCGAGGGGGTGAACACTGAAGCTTTCTTT,CASSPREGVNTEAFF,NA,TRBV28,NA,TRBJ1-1
TGTGCCAGCACCGGGACAGGGTTAACTTTACTGTTTTTT,CASTGTGLTLLFF,NA,TRBV28,TRBD1,TRBJ1-4
TGTGCCAGCAAGGCTCCTCTGAGGGGGAACACTGAAGCTTTCTTT,CASKAPLRGNTEAFF,NA,TRBV27,NA,TRBJ1-1
TGTGCCACCAGCAGGAACGGACAGACCTATCAGCCCCAGCATTTT,CATSRNGQTYQPQHF,NA,TRBV15,NA,TRBJ1-5
TGTGCCAGCAGCTTAACTCCCGGGACTAGATCCCCCGGGGAGCTGTTTTTT,CASSLTPGTRSPGELFF,NA,TRBV7-3,TRBD2,TRBJ2-2
TGCAGTGCTAGGCTGCCTAGCGGATACAATGAGCAGTTCTTC,CSARLPSGYNEQFF,NA,TRBV20-1,TRBD2,TRBJ2-1
TGTGCCTTAGCACAGGGCAACTATGGCTACACCTTC,CALAQGNYGYTF,NA,TRBV30,NA,TRBJ1-2
TGTGCCAGCAGGACAGCGTACTATAATTCACCCCTCCACTTT,CASRTAYYNSPLHF,NA,TRBV27,NA,TRBJ1-6
TGCAGTGCTAGTGTGGCTAGCGGGGGGCAAGAGACCCAGTACTTC,CSASVASGGQETQYF,few,TRBV20-1,TRBD2,TRBJ2-5